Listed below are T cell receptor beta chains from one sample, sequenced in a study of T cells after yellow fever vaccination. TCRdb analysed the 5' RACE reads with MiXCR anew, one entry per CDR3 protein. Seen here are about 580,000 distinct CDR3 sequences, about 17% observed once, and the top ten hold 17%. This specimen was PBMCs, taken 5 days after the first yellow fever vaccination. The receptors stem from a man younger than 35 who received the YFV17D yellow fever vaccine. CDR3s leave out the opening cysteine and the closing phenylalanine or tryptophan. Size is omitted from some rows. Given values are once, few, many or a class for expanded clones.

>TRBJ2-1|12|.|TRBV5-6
ASSLVGTRNEQF
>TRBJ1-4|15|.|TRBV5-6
ASSLAGRGATNEKLF
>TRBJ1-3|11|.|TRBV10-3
AIRAGGQDTIY
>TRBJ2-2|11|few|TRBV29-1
SVTKPGVGELF
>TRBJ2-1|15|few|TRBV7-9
ASSLGDRTFSYNEQF
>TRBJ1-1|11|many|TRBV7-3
ASSRFMNTEAF
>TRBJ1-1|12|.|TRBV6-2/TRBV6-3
ATMTGGGWTEAF
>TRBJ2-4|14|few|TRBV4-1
ASSQLAGIAKNIQY
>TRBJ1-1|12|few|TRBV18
ASSPLGPYTEAF
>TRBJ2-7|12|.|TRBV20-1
SATRGQTPYEQY
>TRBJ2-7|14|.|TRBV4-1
ASSQVNLNQIYEQY
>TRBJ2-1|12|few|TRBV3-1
ASSQDPGGDEQF
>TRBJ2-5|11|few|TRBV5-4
ASSRQFQETQY
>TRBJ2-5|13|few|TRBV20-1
SARPSGGAGETQY
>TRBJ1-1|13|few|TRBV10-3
AILRATGPNTEAF
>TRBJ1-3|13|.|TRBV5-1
ASSVGQSSGNTIY
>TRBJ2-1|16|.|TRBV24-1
ATSDSYFSGGARDEQF
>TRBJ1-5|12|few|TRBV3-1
ASSLQGANQPQH